The TCR beta chain described here comes from a study of T cell responses to AZD1222 COVID-19 vaccine listed by TCRdb under 2021. At the level of the whole study: TCR sequencing was performed for about 250 trial participants, of whom about 200 were given two doses of AZD1222 and approximately 25 were given two doses of MenACWY control vaccine. Enrollment into the trials was organized by age into subgroups of 18-55, 56-69 and 70-plus years, and those subgroups contained roughly 150, 30 and 60 TCR-sequenced participants, respectively.

The time point label on this specimen signifies: about 28 days (+/-7) after the second vaccine dose. AZD1222 recipients with second doses at about 4 weeks or about 12 weeks were pooled, because spike-specific TCR depth and breadth did not differ between schedules. Samples from vaccinated people were obtained from the UK trials COV001 and COV002, which included a single-blind randomized controlled phase 2/3 trial of AZD1222 (ChAdOx1 nCoV-19) in healthy adults. Trial participant PBMC samples were collected at day 0 and day 28 after the second dose for TCRbeta chain sequencing. A distance of 14 bases separates the germline ends of V and J, which lose 7 bases and 4 bases respectively. Reading the germline V gene gives CDR1 MNHEY and CDR2 SVGEGT. The CDR3 sequence holds 13 residues, the cysteine and phenylalanine included. Here the CDR3 DNA is all that survives: 39 bases in frame from base 1. The CDR3 regions of human TCRbeta chains were analyzed by immunosequencing. The published analysis was carried out like this. TCRs in the repertoires were matched against a reference library of SARS-CoV-2-specific TCRs that had been generated with the MIRA antigen-specificity platform. Breadth was defined as the fraction of unique TCRs that were SARS-CoV-2-associated, and depth was defined as the fraction of total T cells that were SARS-CoV-2-associated. Using the MIRA data, each spike-specific TCR was mapped to the spike region that the TCR reacts to and placed in a CD4 or CD8 class. Log10-transformed breadth and depth values were compared by one-way ANOVA with Sidak's multiple comparisons tests. TCRdb's version of the immuneACCESS table is confined to in-frame rearrangements and falls short of the full clone set. An unresolved V gene accounts for under half of the shortfall where checked; the remainder is of unknown origin. V, J and clone size reflect that table, while D and trimming were determined from the DNA. The sample contains 33,000 or so clones, 70% to 90% of them found a single time. Together, the top ten hold 12% to 15% of the sample.

Study-level results and caveats: The 56-69-year group was small, and its depth increase did not reach significance, likely because of low power. Reportedly, close to half of the unique spike-specific TCRs recognized epitopes lying outside the regions that are mutated in the B.1.351 and B.1.1.7 variants. Vaccine-associated CD4 TCRs spanned the whole spike protein, with dominant responses in regions 160-218 and 743-854. After two AZD1222 doses, spike-specific TCR breadth and depth were significantly higher than at day 0 and than in MenACWY recipients. Conclusions about previously exposed vaccinees are limited because only a handful of AZD1222 recipients were SARS-CoV-2 seropositive at baseline. Most participants were white British and females outnumbered males, and the authors suggested that clonal diversity may have been underestimated. Because no samples from the day 14 peak response were available, repertoires could be characterized only after the peak T cell response.

Concerning this clone: Its target antigen remains unknown. Nothing much larger sits one base from this clone, and base qualities are not available.

The sequence joins TRBV6-2 or TRBV6-3 to TRBJ2-7; 6 matching bases give a weak D call of TRBD2. The source material was peripheral blood, sampled 28 days after the second AZD1222 dose. The TCR was taken from an adult who received the AZD1222 COVID-19 vaccine. The CDR3 reads as follows: CASTPAGIYEQYF. The nucleotide sequence is TGTGCCAGCACCCCCGCGGGGATTTACGAGCAGTACTTC.